This T cell receptor beta chain originates from a study of blood T cell repertoires in COVID-19. Study details: Specimens from acute and convalescent COVID-19 originated in the United States, Italy and Spain. PBMCs, B-cell-depleted T cells, or T cells provided the cDNA or gDNA that made up the material.

Original processing notes: Reference gene primers were amplified, and this amplification served to estimate nucleated cell counts. The table came from immunoSEQ multiplex PCR; TCRdb's copy has only in-frame clones and leaves some out. Clone size and the V and J calls come from that table; the DNA yielded D and trimming. The repertoire holds over 65,000 clones, 80% to 95% seen once, with roughly 0.8% in the top ten. The V and J ends lost 5 bases and 8 bases respectively, with 19 bases between them. Germline CDR1 MNHEY, CDR2 SVGEGT. This CDR3 has 15 residues. This clone was observed a few times. The receptor was isolated from a woman of 80 years or more with acute or convalescent COVID-19. This sequence joins TRBV6-2 or TRBV6-3 and TRBJ1-5, with D possibly matching TRBD1 (5 bases). The sample comprised peripheral blood. The CDR3 DNA is TGTGCCAGCAGTCCGGCGGACATTCGCCGGGAGCCCCAGCATTTT. Amino acid sequence: CASSPADIRREPQHF.